This T cell receptor beta chain came from a study of T-cell reconstitution after alpha-beta-depleted transplantation in children. Construction of the TCRbeta library involved unique molecular identifiers. TCRdb reanalysed the PCR reads using MiXCR and keeps one entry per CDR3 protein. Counted here are roughly 670,000 distinct CDR3 sequences, 10% to 15% occurring once; the ten biggest clones make up 0.79%. Study observations and caveats: T-cell counts and diversity at one year post-transplant came mainly from newly produced T cells.

In its sample, this clonotype was seen many times. The antigen remains unidentified. This clonotype was obtained from a girl aged 2-10 years with congenital amegakaryocytic thrombocytopenia, due to receive a stem cell transplant. The sequencing used PBMCs, collected before TCRalphabeta/CD19-depleted stem cell transplant.

CDR3 coding DNA: TGTGCCAGCAGCCAATCCCGACTAGCGGGAGAGGAGCAGTTCTTC. This encodes CASSQSRLAGEEQFF. The chain couples TRBV14 to TRBJ2-1; the match to TRBD2 covers 12 bases. J gave up 10 bases and V 2 bases, and 6 bases lay outside the gene matches. Germline V CDR1 and CDR2: SGHDN, FVKESK. This CDR3 spans 15 amino acids.